Detailed here is one T cell receptor (beta chain). The target of this receptor is not known. Within one base of it there is no much larger clone, and no base qualities were kept. Collaborating institutions collected whole blood in K2EDTA tubes following their own protocols. For TCRbeta analysis, collaborators shipped samples in one of three forms: frozen whole blood, isolated PBMCs, or DNA extracted from either of those sample types. The data were taken from a study of blood T cell repertoires in COVID-19 (dated by TCRdb to 2019 to 2021). Regarding the study in general: The collaborator samples originated in the United States, Italy and Spain and spanned the acute and convalescent phases of COVID-19. The material from the prospective study consisted of cDNA or gDNA derived from T cells, B-cell-depleted T cells, or PBMCs. The sample metadata nearly always contained a de-identified subject ID, COVID-19 status, age in years and sex. Where available, HLA class I and class II types were taken from metadata supplied by the sample provider and were not determined by assay-based typing. The samples were drawn from the first 160 participants of the ongoing ImmuneRACE study and from some 1,300 subjects provided by 6 global collaborators. The repertoires were released in a freely available public database intended as a resource for research on the immune response to SARS-CoV-2. The dataset comprised deeply sampled blood TCRbeta repertoires from subjects exposed to, actively infected with, or recovered from COVID-19.

The CDR3, from cysteine to phenylalanine, totals 15 residues. CDR3 DNA is the only sequence kept; it has 45 bases, read in frame from the first base. V lost 4 bases and J lost 7 bases, and the count of bases not matched to a germline gene is 9. In the germline V gene (reference sequence), CDR1 corresponds to MNHNY and CDR2 to SVGAGI. TCRbeta CDR3 regions were amplified from genomic DNA by means of the immunoSEQ Assay, a bias-controlled multiplex PCR. In the authors' own workflow: The number of nucleated cells in each sample was estimated by amplification of reference gene primers within the assay. Sequence reads were collapsed and filtered to measure the absolute abundance of every unique TCRbeta CDR3 rearrangement. For each sample, productive Simpson clonality was calculated by taking the square root of Simpson's diversity index across productive rearrangements. The table was pulled from immuneACCESS by TCRdb, which kept in-frame rearrangements only. Such tables lose some clones; where checked, under half of the loss comes from unresolved V genes, and the rest has no known cause. V and J calls and clone size are given by that table; D and trimming were obtained from the DNA. The sample records around 190,000 clones, roughly 85% of which are singletons. The ten largest clones capture 8.2% of the sample.

What the research found in general, with its limitations: Clinical and demographic metadata were provided uncurated, with the amount varying by source and participant.

The V and J segments used are TRBV6-6 and TRBJ2-2; 7 central bases correspond to TRBD1. The TCR originated in a woman aged 60 to 75 with acute or convalescent COVID-19. Sequenced input: peripheral blood. The DNA is TGTGCCAGCAGTTGGGGACAGCTCAGCGGCGGGGAGCTGTTTTTT. It specifies CASSWGQLSGGELFF.